This entry features one T cell receptor beta chain sequence. The method was immunoSEQ multiplex PCR; TCRdb's version includes in-frame clones alone and lacks a portion of them. The sample includes approximately 90,000 clones, roughly 89% of them seen just once. This entry comes from a study of T cell changes during pregnancy in multiple sclerosis. CDR3 length equals 15 residues. Trimming took off 3 bases at V and 1 base at J, with 14 bases between the two ends. Germline CDR1 SGHDT, CDR2 YYEEEE. The receptor was isolated from a female donor in good health, enrolled as a control in a pregnancy study. This chain joins TRBV5-6 and TRBJ2-7; D is perhaps TRBD1 (6 bases). The input for sequencing was peripheral blood, taken after pregnancy. In DNA form, the CDR3 reads TGTGCCAGCAGCTCACAGGGACCCTTATCCTACGAGCAGTACTTC. Encoded protein: CASSSQGPLSYEQYF. Full variable domain (missing parts from reference TRBV5-6 and TRBJ2-7): DAGVTQSPTHLIKTRGQQVTLRCSPKSGHDTVSWYQQALGQGPQFIFQYYEEEERQRGNFPDRFSGHQFPNYSSELNVNALLLGDSALYLCASSSQGPLSYEQYFGPGTRLTVT.